The sequence of this T cell receptor beta chain was determined in a study of blood T cell repertoires in COVID-19. This clone has just one count. This CDR3 region has 13 residues. The ends lost 3 bases at V and 3 bases at J; junction bases unmatched: 2. From germline, CDR1 is SGHDN and CDR2 FVKESK. Original processing methods: Reference gene primer amplification gave estimated nucleated cell counts. Profiling relied on immunoSEQ multiplex PCR, and the TCRdb table lists in-frame clones only, not all of them. V and J calls and clone size are as listed in that table; D and trimming were resolved from the DNA. The sample yields about 110,000 clones, under 90% seen once.

J is TRBJ2-7 and V is TRBV14; 7 nucleotides agree with TRBD2. This clonotype was sampled from a woman aged 55-70 years with acute or convalescent COVID-19. Material: peripheral blood. The CDR3 region has the DNA TGTGCCAGCAGCCACAGGGACTACTACGAGCAGTACTTC. It translates to CASSHRDYYEQYF.